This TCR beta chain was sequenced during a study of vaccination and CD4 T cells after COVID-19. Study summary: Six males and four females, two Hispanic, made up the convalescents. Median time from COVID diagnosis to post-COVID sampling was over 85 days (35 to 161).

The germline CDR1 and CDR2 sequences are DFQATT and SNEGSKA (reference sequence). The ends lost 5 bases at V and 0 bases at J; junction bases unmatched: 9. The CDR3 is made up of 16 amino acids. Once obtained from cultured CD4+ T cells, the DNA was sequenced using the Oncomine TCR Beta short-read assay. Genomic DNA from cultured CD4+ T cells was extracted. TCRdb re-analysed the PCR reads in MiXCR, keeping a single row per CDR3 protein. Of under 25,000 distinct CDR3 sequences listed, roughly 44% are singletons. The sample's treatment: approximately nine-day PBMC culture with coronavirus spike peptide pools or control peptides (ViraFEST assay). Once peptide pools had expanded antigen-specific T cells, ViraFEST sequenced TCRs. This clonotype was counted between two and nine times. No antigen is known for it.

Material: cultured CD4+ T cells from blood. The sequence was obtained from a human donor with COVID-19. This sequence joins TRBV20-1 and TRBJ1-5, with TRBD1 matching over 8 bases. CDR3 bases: TGCAGTGCTGAAGTTTACAGGGGGGGTAGCAATCAGCCCCAGCATTTT. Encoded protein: CSAEVYRGGSNQPQHF.